A selection of T cell receptor beta chains follows, all from one sample in a study of T cells expressing NK-cell markers. TCRdb reprocessed the 5' RACE reads, with one entry per CDR3 protein and no DNA. The repertoire shows fewer than 550,000 distinct CDR3 sequences; the top ten hold 1.4%. Sequenced input: blood T cells: a sorted CD56 or NKG2C T cell subset, CD4+ or CD8+ T cells, or bulk PBMC T cells (not recorded which). The receptors stem from a woman aged 45 to 65 in good health. The CDR3 runs from the conserved cysteine through the conserved F or W.

v_gene,j_gene,CDR3aa
TRBV10-3,TRBJ1-1,CAISEGQITEAFF
TRBV20-1,TRBJ2-5,CSPQGLGVRQETQYF
TRBV2,TRBJ2-1,CASSDLGSGSIYEQFF
TRBV12-3/TRBV12-4,TRBJ2-1,CASSVGSGANNEQFF
TRBV18,TRBJ2-1,CASSPQDPQDEQFF
TRBV20-1,TRBJ1-4,CSARGAGVATNEKLFF
TRBV3-1,TRBJ2-1,CASSLRRGRVNEQFF
TRBV12-3/TRBV12-4,TRBJ1-1,CASSQTLRGTEAFF
TRBV7-2,TRBJ2-2,CASSPLAGARSGELFF
TRBV7-8,TRBJ1-1,CASSLSRNSGTEAFF